This T cell receptor (beta chain) was documented in a study of T cell repertoires in cytomegalovirus infection. Study background: An indication of both CMV infection and matching HLA type came from public TCR beta signatures.

TCRdb recomputed calls from the reads with MiXCR, one row per CDR3 protein. The table lists 500,000 to 600,000 distinct CDR3 sequences, 15% to 20% of them singletons. CDR3 length: 12 residues. Germline CDR1 and CDR2: SNHLY and FYNNEI. V shed 8 bases and J shed 3 bases, with 8 bases lying between them. Study outcomes and limitations: In two of eight donors, the top clonotype was HLA-C-restricted CMV-specific.

Note on this clonotype: What it binds is not known.

Sequencing used CD8+ T cells from PBMCs. The TCR sequence derives from a human donor in good health (CMV status not recorded). Some clones in this sample may be carry-over from other donors' samples. This chain connects TRBV2 to TRBJ2-4; possible D gene TRBD2, 5 bases. This CDR3 reads CASELGKNIQYF. The CDR3 DNA reads TGTGCCAGCGAACTAGGCAAAAACATTCAGTACTTC. The full variable domain, in which reference TRBV2 and TRBJ2-4 provide the parts outside the CDR3, is EPEVTQTPSHQVTQMGQEVILRCVPISNHLYFYWYRQILGQKVEFLVSFYNNEISEKSEIFDDQFSVERPDGSNFTLKIRSTKLEDSAMYFCASELGKNIQYFGAGTRLSVL.